This is a list of T cell receptor beta chains from one sample in a study of OX40 agonist ivuxolimab in advanced cancers. Profiling relied on immunoSEQ multiplex PCR, and the TCRdb table lists in-frame clones only, not all of them. The sample contains tens of thousands of clones, over 90% of which appear only once. Sequences were derived from CD4+ or CD8+ T cells sorted from blood, sampled in a trial of the OX40 agonist ivuxolimab. All receptors derive from an adult with an advanced solid tumor such as melanoma, head and neck, liver or kidney cancer. Each CDR3 is given with its conserved first and last residue. Fields, in order: J gene, V gene, D gene, clone size, CDR3 DNA, CDR3 protein. The D gene is left open where the match is weak. Size tells how often a clone was seen (once, few, many) or the class of an expanded clone, and some rows leave it out.

>TRBJ2-1|TRBV15|.|.
TGTGCCACCAGCAGAGAAGGGACCCTCTCCTACAATGAGCAGTTCTTC
CATSREGTLSYNEQFF
>TRBJ2-7|TRBV11-2|.|.
TGTGCCAGCAGTTGGGGGGCAGGGCCCTACGAGCAGTACTTC
CASSWGAGPYEQYF
>TRBJ2-2|TRBV6-6|TRBD2|.
TGTGCCAGCAGTTACTCGCCGGGGGGCACCGGGGAGCTGTTTTTT
CASSYSPGGTGELFF
>TRBJ1-1|TRBV4-3|TRBD1|.
TGCGCCAGCAGCCAAGAACAGGGGGCGTACACTGAAGCTTTCTTT
CASSQEQGAYTEAFF
>TRBJ2-7|TRBV9|.|.
TGTGCCAGCAGCGTAGAGGTTAGCAACTACGAGCAGTACTTC
CASSVEVSNYEQYF
>TRBJ1-2|TRBV4-1|.|.
TGCGCCAGCAGCCAGGTCTCAAGAGCTAACTATGGCTACACCTTC
CASSQVSRANYGYTF
>TRBJ2-3|TRBV6-1|TRBD2|.
TGTGCCAGCAGGGAATTAGCGGGGGGGATAACAGATACGCAGTATTTT
CASRELAGGITDTQYF
>TRBJ2-1|TRBV6-5|TRBD2|.
TGTGCCAGTCGGGGACTAGCGTCCTACAATGAGCAGTTCTTC
CASRGLASYNEQFF
>TRBJ1-6|TRBV27|.|.
TGTGCCAGCAGTGAGAGGGGGATTTCACCCCTCCACTTT
CASSERGISPLHF
>TRBJ1-3|TRBV4-3|.|.
TGCGCCAGCAGCCAAGATTCGAGGGGGTTCTCTGGAAACACCATATATTTT
CASSQDSRGFSGNTIYF
>TRBJ2-7|TRBV5-1|TRBD2|.
TGCGCCAGCAGCTTGGAAGCGGGAGTCACCTACGAGCAGTACTTC
CASSLEAGVTYEQYF
>TRBJ2-5|TRBV5-6|TRBD2|.
TGTGCCAGCAGCTTGGTGGCTAGCGGAGAGACCCAGTACTTC
CASSLVASGETQYF
>TRBJ1-4|TRBV5-1|TRBD1|.
TGCGCCAGCAGCCTTAGGACAGGGGAGATACTTAATGAAAAACTGTTTTTT
CASSLRTGEILNEKLFF
>TRBJ2-7|TRBV29-1|.|.
TGCAGCGCGGGGCGGATGGGGGCGAGAGGCGAGCAGTACTTC
CSAGRMGARGEQYF
>TRBJ1-1|TRBV9|.|few
TGTGCCAGCAGCGAGGAGGCGGGGGCTGAAGCTTTCTTT
CASSEEAGAEAFF
>TRBJ1-5|TRBV5-8|.|.
TGTGCCAGCAGCTTGGTCCTCAATCAGCCCCAGCATTTT
CASSLVLNQPQHF
>TRBJ2-3|TRBV2|.|.
TGTGCCAGCATCGGGAGAACCCTCACAGATACGCAGTATTTT
CASIGRTLTDTQYF
>TRBJ2-3|TRBV14|TRBD1|.
TGTGCCAGCAGCCCCCGGACAGGGTCGGTTTTTGGTGAAACAGATACGCAGTATTTT
CASSPRTGSVFGETDTQYF
>TRBJ2-4|TRBV11-2|.|.
TGTGCCAGCAGCTCGAGTAGCGCCGAACTAGCCAAAAACATTCAGTACTTC
CASSSSSAELAKNIQYF
>TRBJ2-1|TRBV27|.|.
TGTGCCAGCAGTTTCCAGGCGGCCTACAATGAGCAGTTCTTC
CASSFQAAYNEQFF
>TRBJ2-1|TRBV13|TRBD2|.
TGTGCCAGCAGCTTAGAGGGACTAGCGGGATTAGGGAATGAGCAGTTCTTC
CASSLEGLAGLGNEQFF
>TRBJ2-7|TRBV7-9|.|.
TGTGCCAGCAGCTTACGCGAGTCCCCCAGCTACGAGCAGTACTTC
CASSLRESPSYEQYF
>TRBJ2-5|TRBV5-4|TRBD1|once
TGTGCCAGCAGCTTGGGACAGGGAATTGGAGAGACCCAGTACTTC
CASSLGQGIGETQYF
>TRBJ1-2|TRBV29-1|.|.
TGCAGCGCCACAGGTTCCCGCCTCTATGGCTACACCTTC
CSATGSRLYGYTF
>TRBJ2-7|TRBV30|TRBD1|.
TGTGCCGCCTGGGAACAGGGGTTCTCCTACGAGCAGTACTTC
CAAWEQGFSYEQYF
>TRBJ1-1|TRBV29-1|.|.
TGCAGCGTTGAAGGTTGGGTTCTTCCAACCCTGAACATGAACACTGAAGCTTTCTTT
CSVEGWVLPTLNMNTEAFF
>TRBJ2-1|TRBV29-1|.|once
TGCAGCGTTTCTAGCCTATCCTCCTTCAATGAGCAGTTCTTC
CSVSSLSSFNEQFF
>TRBJ2-1|TRBV11-3|.|.
TGTGCCAGCAGCCAAGTACTAGGCAATGAGCAGTTCTTC
CASSQVLGNEQFF
>TRBJ2-2|TRBV6-5|.|.
TGTGCCAGCAGTTACGAGAATTCGGCCGGGGAGCTGTTTTTT
CASSYENSAGELFF
>TRBJ1-1|TRBV4-3|TRBD1|.
TGCGCCAGCAGCCAAGTCCGACAGGGTAACACTGAAGCTTTCTTT
CASSQVRQGNTEAFF
>TRBJ2-3|TRBV11-2|.|.
TGTGCCAGCAGCTTAGGGGCGCGGTTCACAGATACGCAGTATTTT
CASSLGARFTDTQYF
>TRBJ2-1|TRBV4-3|.|once
TGCGCCAGCAGCCCCGCTCCGGAGGGGGCAAGGAATGAGCAGTTCTTC
CASSPAPEGARNEQFF
>TRBJ2-1|TRBV6-1|.|.
TGTGCCAGCAGTAGGGCAGGATTTGCAAACAATGAGCAGTTCTTC
CASSRAGFANNEQFF
>TRBJ1-1|TRBV4-3|.|.
TGCGCCAGCAGCCAAGATGGGAGAGGGGCTTTCACTGAAGCTTTCTTT
CASSQDGRGAFTEAFF
>TRBJ1-4|TRBV5-1|.|.
TGCGCCAGCAGCTTGCGCGGAGCAACTAATGAAAAACTGTTTTTT
CASSLRGATNEKLFF
>TRBJ2-1|TRBV11-2|TRBD1|.
TGTGCCAGCAGCTTGAGAGCAGGGGGCGCCTACAATGAGCAGTTCTTC
CASSLRAGGAYNEQFF